A single sample gave rise to the 22 T cell receptor beta chains below, sequenced in a study of tumor and adjacent non-tumor tissue in lung cancer. RNA was extracted from bulk tissue without any cell sorting. The library came from three nested PCR rounds adapted from ARM-PCR protocols. TCRdb re-analysed the multiplex PCR reads in MiXCR, keeping a single row per CDR3 protein. Of approximately 120,000 distinct CDR3 sequences in the sample, 55% to 75% were seen once. Sequenced sample: lung tumor tissue. These receptors were collected from a man aged 25-45 years with non-small cell lung cancer.

A note on this clonotype: A junction boundary mismatches the germline segment, possibly from a read error. The genes are TRBV11-2 and TRBJ2-1, with unresolved D. Germline CDR1 SGHAT, CDR2 FQNNGV. This CDR3 comprises 13 residues. DNA for the CDR3: TGTGCCAGCAGCTTAGCTTTGAGTAATGAGCACTTCTTC. Encoded protein: CASSLALSNEHFF.

Of note for this clonotype: Just one base apart from a much larger clone, this may be a read error. This sequence joins TRBV4-3 and TRBJ2-5, with 11 nucleotides matching TRBD1. Germline trimming cut 4 bases from V and 2 bases from J; bases unmatched to any gene: 6. CDR1 and CDR2 from the germline V gene are LGHNA and YSLEER. The CDR3 length is 16 residues. This CDR3 reads CASSLRDRGWQETQYF. Written as DNA, the CDR3 is TGCGCCAGCAGCCTGCGGGACAGGGGGTGGCAAGAGACCCAGTACTTC.

V and J are TRBV24-1 and TRBJ2-1, with D hard to call. V was clipped by 5 bases and J by 10 bases, with 14 bases between them. The CDR3 is 13 amino acids. Germline V gives CDR1 KGHDR, CDR2 SFDVKD. The CDR3 loop reads CATSGPGIGEQFF. The CDR3 coding sequence is TGTGCCACCAGTGGTCCCGGAATTGGGGAGCAGTTCTTC.

There are a few counts of this clonotype. One junction end disagrees with the germline gene, perhaps due to a read error. The chain links TRBV14 to TRBJ2-1; a weak D match, TRBD1 (6 bases). The CDR3 loop spans 16 amino acids. The germline gives CDR1 SGHDN, CDR2 FVKESK. The chain's CDR3 is CASGQLKGTNYNEQFF. The CDR3 nucleotides read TGTGCCAGCGGCCAACTAAAGGGGACAAACTACAATGAGCAGTTCTTC.

Regarding this clonotype: A much larger clone differs from this one at a single base, so this may be a read error. In DNA form, the CDR3 reads TGTGCCATCAGCTTTTCAAGACTAGCGGGAGGTTACGAGCAGTACTTC. It specifies CAISFSRLAGGYEQYF. The chain links TRBV7-8 to TRBJ2-7, with 13 bases aligning to TRBD2. CDR1 is SGHVS, CDR2 FQNEAQ, per germline. CDR3 length: 16 residues.

This clonotype was recorded a few times. This is likely a read error, given that the CDR3 carries no conserved phenylalanine or tryptophan at its end. The chain employs TRBV4-3 and TRBJ2-3, with 9 bases matching TRBD2. Germline V CDR1 and CDR2: LGHNA, YSLEER. Trimming cost V 0 bases and J 1 base; bases outside gene matches: 5. The CDR3 is made up of 17 amino acids. The CDR3: CASSQEGTSYGTDTQYL. The CDR3 nucleotides read TGCGCCAGCAGCCAAGAAGGGACTAGCTACGGCACAGATACGCAGTATCTT.

About this clonotype: Just one base apart from a much larger clone, this may be a read error. The gene calls are TRBV29-1 and TRBJ2-7; TRBD1 matches at 7 bases. CDR1 and CDR2 from the germline V gene are SQVTM and ANQGSEA. This CDR3 comprises 13 residues. Trimming removed 6 bases from V and 3 bases from J; junction bases left unmatched: 8. The CDR3 region has the DNA TGCAGCGTAATCGGACAGGAAGACTACGAGCAGTACTTC. Encoded protein: CSVIGQEDYEQYF.

On this clonotype: Germline and junction disagree at one end, which may indicate a read error. The rearrangement links TRBV12-3 or TRBV12-4 to TRBJ1-5; tentatively, D is TRBD1 (5 bases). This CDR3 is built from 14 residues. Here the CDR3 DNA reads TGTGCCAGCAGTCCTCAGGGCTTCATTCAGTCCCAGCATTTT. Encoded protein: CASSPQGFIQSQHF.

Concerning this clonotype itself: This may come from a read error, since a much larger clone is one base off. J is TRBJ2-7 and V is TRBV5-6, with D perhaps matching TRBD1 or TRBD2 (5 bases each). Trimming pared 4 bases from V and 6 bases from J, leaving 17 bases between. This CDR3 has 14 amino acids. Per the germline V gene, CDR1 is SGHDT and CDR2 is YYEEEE. The CDR3 loop is CASSPTFRGPEQYF. The CDR3 bases are TGTGCCAGCAGCCCAACCTTTAGGGGACCCGAGCAGTACTTC.

The rearrangement uses TRBV29-1 and TRBJ2-7; 8 positions agree with TRBD1. CDR1 SQVTM and CDR2 ANQGSEA come from the germline V gene. J gave up 3 bases and V 5 bases, and 12 bases lay outside the gene matches. The CDR3 extends over 15 amino acids. The CDR3: CSVMAGGRFDYEQYF. The CDR3 coding sequence is TGCAGCGTTATGGCAGGGGGCAGATTTGACTACGAGCAGTACTTC.

As for this clonotype: A read error may produce the germline difference seen at one junction end. V is TRBV7-2 and J is TRBJ2-7; 9 bases match TRBD2. CDR3 length: 14 residues. The V gene's germline CDR1 is SGHTA and CDR2 FQGNSA. The CDR3 sequence is CASSLWRGGYEQYF. In DNA form, the CDR3 reads TGTGCAAGCAGCTTGTGGCGGGGGGGGTACGAGCAGTACTTC.

On this clonotype: Mismatch with germline at one junction end may stem from a read error. The chain recombines TRBV29-1 with TRBJ2-3; 10 positions agree with TRBD2. The germline CDR1 and CDR2 sequences are SQVTM and ANQGSEA. The CDR3 spans 15 residues. The CDR3: CSVGPGLASTDMQYF. The CDR3 DNA reads TGCAGCGTTGGACCGGGACTAGCGAGTACAGATATGCAGTATTTT.

As concerns this clonotype: The conserved phenylalanine or tryptophan is not found at the CDR3 terminus, so this likely reflects a read error. Because the CDR3's place on the DNA is in doubt, the DNA is left out and the CDR3 is given as listed by TCRdb. The CDR3 sequence: CASSLGTSGVRDTQCS. The chain couples TRBV11-2 to TRBJ2-3; whether TRBD2, the table's D call, matches the DNA was not checked. Germline V lookup: CDR1 SGHAT, CDR2 FQNNGV. The CDR3 is 16 amino acids in total, end residues counted.

For this clonotype: A junction boundary mismatches the germline segment, possibly from a read error. The chain has TRBV4-3 and TRBJ2-5; TRBD1 agrees at 11 bases. CDR1 is LGHNA and CDR2 is YSLEER in the germline V gene. The CDR3 runs to 15 residues. The CDR3 protein is CANSQGGQGEETQYF. The CDR3 bases are TGCGCCAACAGCCAGGGGGGACAGGGGGAAGAGACCCAGTACTTC.

Comments on this clonotype: Compared with germline, one end of the junction differs, possibly owing to a read error. The J gene is TRBJ2-1, the V gene TRBV29-1; D is perhaps TRBD1 or TRBD2 (5 bases each). Germline V gene lookup returns CDR1 SQVTM and CDR2 ANQGSEA. The CDR3 contains 13 residues. In DNA, the CDR3 is TGCAGCGTGGAAGGGACCGTCTACGATGAGCAGTTCTTC. This translates into CSVEGTVYDEQFF.

The chain employs TRBV11-3 and TRBJ2-1; no definite D call. Trimming took off 9 bases at V and 1 base at J, with 10 bases between the two ends. Germline-derived CDR1 and CDR2 are SGHNT and YENEEA. The CDR3 contains 13 residues. Here the CDR3 DNA reads TGTGCCAGTAGCCTAAAGTCCTACAATGAGCAGTTCTTC. Translating it yields CASSLKSYNEQFF.

This clonotype has ten or more counts. The V gene is TRBV4-1, the J gene TRBJ2-7; D call uncertain. Germline CDR1 is MGHRA and CDR2 is YSYEKL. Trimming shortened V by 4 bases and J by 6 bases, and 13 bases separated the two germline ends. This CDR3 has 13 amino acids. CDR3 nucleotide sequence: TGCGCCAGCAGCCTAGGTGGCCCGGGCGAGCAGTACTTC. Its protein product is CASSLGGPGEQYF.

Regarding this clonotype: This is likely a read error, given that the CDR3 carries no conserved phenylalanine or tryptophan at its end. The chain is built from TRBV11-2 and TRBJ1-1, with D hard to call. Trimming took 0 bases from V and 5 from J, leaving 10 bases between them. Germline V lookup: CDR1 SGHAT, CDR2 FQNNGV. The CDR3 is 14 residues long. The CDR3 sequence: CASSLEPGETEAFL. The CDR3 DNA reads as TGTGCCAGCAGCTTAGAACCAGGAGAAACTGAAGCTTTCTTA.

The chain combines TRBV11-2 with TRBJ2-3, with D perhaps TRBD2 (6 bases). Germline lookup yields CDR1 SGHAT and CDR2 FQNNGV. V lost 6 bases to trimming and J lost 14 bases, with 18 bases between them. The CDR3 is 12 amino acids. The CDR3 region has the DNA TGTGCCAGCAGTGCCGGGACTTTGTGGCGGTATTTT. This sequence encodes CASSAGTLWRYF.

Worth noting for this clonotype: With a much larger clone just one base away, this may be a read error. The chain recombines TRBV29-1 with TRBJ2-7; D possibly corresponds to TRBD1 (6 bases). From germline, CDR1 is SQVTM and CDR2 ANQGSEA. This CDR3 contains 11 residues. Trimming stripped 5 bases from V and 3 bases from J, with 8 bases between. CDR3 residues: CSVLDSYEQYF. The CDR3 coding sequence is TGCAGCGTTCTGGACAGCTACGAGCAGTACTTC.

The chain employs TRBV14 and TRBJ2-1, with 10 positions matching TRBD2. The V and J ends lost 3 bases and 8 bases, in that order; junction bases with no gene match: 7. Germline-derived CDR1 and CDR2 are SGHDN and FVKESK. The CDR3 has 15 amino acids. CDR3: CASSQERGGPHEQFF. DNA for the CDR3: TGTGCCAGCAGCCAGGAGCGGGGGGGCCCCCATGAGCAGTTCTTC.

As regards this clonotype: One base away lies a much larger clone, so this may be a sequencing read error. Likely a read error: the CDR3 ends without its conserved phenylalanine or tryptophan. The genes are TRBV6-2 or TRBV6-3 and TRBJ1-2, with D perhaps TRBD1 (6 bases). Germline V CDR1 and CDR2: MNHEY, SVGEGT. Trimming left V 5 bases short and J 7 bases short, with 14 bases between. The CDR3 length is 13 residues. The CDR3 protein is CASSPGQWGGYTY. In DNA, the CDR3 is TGTGCCAGCAGTCCGGGACAATGGGGTGGCTACACCTAC.